The present T cell receptor beta chain was sequenced within a study of blood T cell repertoires in COVID-19 (dated by TCRdb to 2019 to 2021). Background for the entire study: Samples from collaborators originated in the United States, Italy and Spain and spanned both the acute and convalescent phases of COVID-19. The material from the prospective study consisted of cDNA or gDNA derived from T cells, B-cell-depleted T cells, or PBMCs. Subjects who had been exposed to COVID-19, were actively infected with it, or had recovered from it provided the deeply sampled blood TCRbeta repertoires that made up the dataset. The repertoires were released in a freely available public database meant as a resource for research on the immune response to SARS-CoV-2. The samples were drawn from two sources: the first 160 participants of the ongoing ImmuneRACE study, and 1,200 or so subjects contributed by 6 global collaborators. Sample metadata almost always included a de-identified subject ID, COVID-19 status, age in years and sex. Where available, HLA class I and class II types were taken from metadata supplied by the sample provider and were not determined by assay-based typing.

Notes on this clone: What this receptor recognizes is not known. Qualities for individual bases were not recorded, and no much larger clone is one base off.

Study-level results and caveats: How much clinical and demographic metadata was included differed by source and by participant, and the metadata was provided uncurated.

TCRbeta CDR3 regions were amplified from genomic DNA by means of the immunoSEQ Assay, a bias-controlled multiplex PCR. The paper's processing steps were these. Nucleated cell counts per sample were estimated from amplification of reference gene primers within the assay. Sequence reads were collapsed and filtered to measure the absolute abundance of every unique TCRbeta CDR3 rearrangement. For each sample, productive Simpson clonality was calculated by taking the square root of Simpson's diversity index across productive rearrangements. This is the immuneACCESS table as TCRdb keeps it, with only in-frame sequences that have V and J called. A part of the clones is gone; compared with another copy, unresolved V genes explain less than half, and the rest is unexplained. The V and J calls and clone size were taken over from that table, and D and trimming were inferred from the DNA. A total of approximately 75,000 clones appear in this sample, around 89% of them only once. The leading ten clones occupy 0.58% of the sample.

From a lookup of the germline V gene (reference sequence), CDR1 and CDR2 are SGHNT and YYREEE. The V end loses 0 bases and the J end loses 1 base, and a stretch of 12 bases separates them. The CDR3, cysteine through phenylalanine, is 16 amino acids long. Just the 48-base CDR3 DNA is kept, in frame starting at base 1. Whole blood was collected in K2EDTA tubes by collaborating institutions according to the institutions' own protocols. For TCRbeta analysis, collaborators shipped samples as frozen whole blood, isolated PBMCs, or DNA extracted from either of those sample types. This receptor chain uses TRBV5-4 and TRBJ2-3; TRBD2 is perhaps the D gene, given 6 matching bases. This TCR derives from a man aged 55 to 70 with acute or convalescent COVID-19. The sample taken for sequencing was peripheral blood. The DNA sequence is TGTGCCAGCAGCTTGGGACGGGAGCCCGGCACAGATACGCAGTATTTT. Translated, this is CASSLGREPGTDTQYF.